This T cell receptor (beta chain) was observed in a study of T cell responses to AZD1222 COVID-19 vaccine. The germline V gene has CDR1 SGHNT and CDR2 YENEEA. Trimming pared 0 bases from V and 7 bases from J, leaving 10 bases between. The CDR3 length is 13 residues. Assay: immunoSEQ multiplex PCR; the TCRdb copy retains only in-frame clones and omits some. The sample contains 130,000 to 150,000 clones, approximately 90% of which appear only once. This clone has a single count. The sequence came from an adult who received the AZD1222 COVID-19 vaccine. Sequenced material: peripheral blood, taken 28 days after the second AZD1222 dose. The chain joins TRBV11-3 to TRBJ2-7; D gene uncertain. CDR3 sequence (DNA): TGTGCCAGCAGCTTAGAAGGCGGACGGGAGCAGTACTTC. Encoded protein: CASSLEGGREQYF.